The source of this T cell receptor beta chain is a study of blood T cell repertoires in COVID-19. Turning to the study itself: Italy, Spain and the United States were the sources of the convalescent and acute COVID-19 samples. Sample material is recorded as cDNA or gDNA derived from T cells, B-cell-depleted T cells, or PBMCs.

In the original processing: Scientists estimated how many nucleated cells there were by amplifying reference gene primers. Measured with immunoSEQ multiplex PCR; TCRdb has only the in-frame clones, and not every one. V, J and clone size derive from that table, while D and trimming were established from the DNA sequence. The table shows roughly 220,000 clones, with roughly 84% occurring only once. Germline loops: CDR1 LGHNA, CDR2 YSLEER. V shed 0 bases and J shed 10 bases, with 21 bases lying between them. This CDR3 has 16 amino acids. The chain carries TRBV4-3 and TRBJ1-2; D perhaps matches TRBD1 (5 bases). The clonotype comes from a man aged 30 to 39 with active or convalescent COVID-19. Material: peripheral blood. The CDR3 spells CASSQDRGTGSEPYTF. The CDR3 DNA is TGCGCCAGCAGCCAAGATAGGGGAACCGGGAGCGAACCCTACACCTTC.